This TCR beta chain comes out of a study of blood T cell repertoires in COVID-19. The wider study: The analysed material was cDNA or gDNA that came from T cells, B-cell-depleted T cells, or PBMCs.

V dropped 6 bases and J dropped 4; count of bases not matched to a gene: 5. CDR3 length: 14 amino acids. Germline CDR1 ENHRY, CDR2 SYGVKD. How the authors handled the data: Estimated nucleated cell counts came from reference gene primer amplification. Repertoires were generated with immunoSEQ multiplex PCR, while TCRdb's copy carries only in-frame clones and drops some. V and J calls and clone size follow that table, whereas D and trimming were derived from the DNA. There are more than 120,000 clones in the sample; more than 80% occur only once, and around 4.8% lies in the top ten. The sequenced material came from peripheral blood. This chain uses TRBV10-3 with TRBJ1-2; 10 bases map to TRBD1. This receptor was taken from a human donor in a cohort sampled during active COVID-19. For the CDR3, the DNA is TGTGCCATCAGGGAGACAGGGGGCAGCTATGGCTACACCTTC. Its translation is CAIRETGGSYGYTF.